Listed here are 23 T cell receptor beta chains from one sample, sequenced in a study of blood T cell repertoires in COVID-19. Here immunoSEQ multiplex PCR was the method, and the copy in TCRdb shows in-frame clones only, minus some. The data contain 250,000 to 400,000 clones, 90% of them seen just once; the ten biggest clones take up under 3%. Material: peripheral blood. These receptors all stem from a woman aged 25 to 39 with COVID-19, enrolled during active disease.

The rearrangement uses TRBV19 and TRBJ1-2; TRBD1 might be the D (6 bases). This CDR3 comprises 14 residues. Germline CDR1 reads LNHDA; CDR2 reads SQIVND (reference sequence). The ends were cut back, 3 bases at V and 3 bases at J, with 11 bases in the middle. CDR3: CASSIRPGDYGYTF. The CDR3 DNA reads TGTGCCAGTAGTATTCGACCAGGGGACTATGGCTACACCTTC.

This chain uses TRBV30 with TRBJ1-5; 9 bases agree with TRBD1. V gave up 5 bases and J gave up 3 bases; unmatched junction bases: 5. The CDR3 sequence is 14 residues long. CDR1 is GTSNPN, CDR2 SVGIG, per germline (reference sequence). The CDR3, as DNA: TGTGCCTGGGCCGGGACAGGGAACAATCAGCCCCAGCATTTT. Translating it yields CAWAGTGNNQPQHF.

CDR3 region: CASSKSGELRNEQFF. The DNA of the CDR3 is TGTGCCAGCAGCAAAAGTGGGGAGTTACGCAATGAGCAGTTCTTC. The genes are TRBV21-1 and TRBJ2-1; TRBD2 is the table's D call, not checked against the DNA. TRBV21-1 is labeled a pseudogene. This CDR3 has 15 residues.

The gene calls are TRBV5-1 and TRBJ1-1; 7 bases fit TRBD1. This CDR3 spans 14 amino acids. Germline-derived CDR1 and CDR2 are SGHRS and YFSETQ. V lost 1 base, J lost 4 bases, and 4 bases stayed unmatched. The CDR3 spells CASSLRQGVTEAFF. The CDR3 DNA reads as TGCGCCAGCAGCTTGAGGCAGGGGGTCACTGAAGCTTTCTTT.

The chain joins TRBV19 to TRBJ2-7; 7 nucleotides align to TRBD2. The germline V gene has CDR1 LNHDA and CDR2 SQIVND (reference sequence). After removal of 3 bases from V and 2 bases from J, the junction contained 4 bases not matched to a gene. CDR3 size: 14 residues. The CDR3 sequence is CASSILAGAYEQYF. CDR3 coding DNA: TGTGCCAGTAGTATCTTGGCGGGAGCCTACGAGCAGTACTTC. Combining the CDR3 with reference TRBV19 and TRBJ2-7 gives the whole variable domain DGGITQSPKYLFRKEGQNVTLSCEQNLNHDAMYWYRQDPGQGLRLIYYSQIVNDFQKGDIAEGYSVSREKKESFPLTVTSAQKNPTAFYLCASSILAGAYEQYFGPGTRLTVT.

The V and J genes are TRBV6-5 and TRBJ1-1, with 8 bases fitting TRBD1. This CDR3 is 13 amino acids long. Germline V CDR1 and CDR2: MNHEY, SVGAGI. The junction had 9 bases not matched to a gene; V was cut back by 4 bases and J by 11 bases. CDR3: CASSSGQGGRAFF. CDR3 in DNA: TGTGCCAGCAGTTCCGGACAGGGAGGACGGGCTTTCTTT.

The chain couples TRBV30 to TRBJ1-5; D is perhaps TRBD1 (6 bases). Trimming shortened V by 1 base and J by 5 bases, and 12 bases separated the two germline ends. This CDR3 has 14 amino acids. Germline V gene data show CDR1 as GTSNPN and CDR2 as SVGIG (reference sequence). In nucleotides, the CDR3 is TGTGCCTGGAGTGAAGGGGGAGAGCATCAGCCCCAGCATTTT. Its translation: CAWSEGGEHQPQHF.

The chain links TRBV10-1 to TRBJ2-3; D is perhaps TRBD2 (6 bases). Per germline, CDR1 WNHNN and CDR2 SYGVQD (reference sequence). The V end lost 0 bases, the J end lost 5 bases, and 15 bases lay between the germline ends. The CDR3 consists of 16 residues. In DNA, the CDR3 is TGCGCCAGCAGTGAGTCTGGAAGCGGGCATCAAGATACGCAGTATTTT. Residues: CASSESGSGHQDTQYF.

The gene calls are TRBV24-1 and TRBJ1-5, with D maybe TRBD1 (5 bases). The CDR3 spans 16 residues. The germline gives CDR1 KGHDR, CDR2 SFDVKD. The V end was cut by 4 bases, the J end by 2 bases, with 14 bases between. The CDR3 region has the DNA TGTGCCACCAGTGAAGGGGCCGGGCTGGGCAATCAGCCCCAGCATTTT. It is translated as CATSEGAGLGNQPQHF.

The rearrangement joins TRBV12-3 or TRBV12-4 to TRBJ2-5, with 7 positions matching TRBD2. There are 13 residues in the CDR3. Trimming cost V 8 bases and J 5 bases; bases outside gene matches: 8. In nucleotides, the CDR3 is TGTGCCAGCGGGGGAGGGAACAGGGAGACCCAGTACTTC. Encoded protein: CASGGGNRETQYF.

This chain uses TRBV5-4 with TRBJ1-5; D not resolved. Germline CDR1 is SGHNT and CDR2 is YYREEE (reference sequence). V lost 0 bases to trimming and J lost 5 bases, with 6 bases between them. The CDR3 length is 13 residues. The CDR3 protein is CASSLDADQPQHF. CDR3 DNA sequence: TGTGCCAGCAGCTTGGATGCAGATCAGCCCCAGCATTTT.

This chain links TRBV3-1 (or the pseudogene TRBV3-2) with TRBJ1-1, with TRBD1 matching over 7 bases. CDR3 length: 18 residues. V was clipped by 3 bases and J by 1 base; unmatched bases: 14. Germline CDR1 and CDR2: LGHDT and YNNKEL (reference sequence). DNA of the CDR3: TGTGCCAGCAGCCACTTCGATGGGGACAGTCTAGAGAACACTGAAGCTTTCTTT. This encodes CASSHFDGDSLENTEAFF.

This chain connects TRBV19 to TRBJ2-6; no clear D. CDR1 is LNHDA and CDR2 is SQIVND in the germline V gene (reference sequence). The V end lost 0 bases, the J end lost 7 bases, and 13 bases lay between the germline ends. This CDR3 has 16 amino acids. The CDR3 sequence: CASSIDPGLSANVLTF. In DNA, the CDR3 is TGTGCCAGTAGTATAGATCCAGGCCTCAGTGCCAACGTCCTGACTTTC. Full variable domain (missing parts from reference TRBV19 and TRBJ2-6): DGGITQSPKYLFRKEGQNVTLSCEQNLNHDAMYWYRQDPGQGLRLIYYSQIVNDFQKGDIAEGYSVSREKKESFPLTVTSAQKNPTAFYLCASSIDPGLSANVLTFGAGSRLTVL.

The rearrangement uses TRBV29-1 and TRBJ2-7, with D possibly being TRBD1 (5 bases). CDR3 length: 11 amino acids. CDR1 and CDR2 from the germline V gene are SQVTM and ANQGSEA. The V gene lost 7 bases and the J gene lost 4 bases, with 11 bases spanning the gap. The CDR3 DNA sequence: TGCAGCGGTGTACAGGAATACGAGCAGTACTTC. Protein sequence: CSGVQEYEQYF.

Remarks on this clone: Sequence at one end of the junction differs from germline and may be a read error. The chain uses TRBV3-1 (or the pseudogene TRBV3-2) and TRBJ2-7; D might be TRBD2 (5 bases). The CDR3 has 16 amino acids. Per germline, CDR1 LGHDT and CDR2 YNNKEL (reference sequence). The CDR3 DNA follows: TGTGCCAGCAGCCAAGATCTGAATAGCGCAACCTACGAGCGGTACTTC. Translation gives CASSQDLNSATYERYF.

This CDR3 is CASRETNRDTEAFF. CDR3 in DNA: TGTGCCAGCAGAGAGACTAACAGGGACACTGAAGCTTTCTTT. The chain employs TRBV6-5 and TRBJ1-1; perhaps TRBD1 as D (6 bases). The CDR3 is made up of 14 amino acids. In germline, CDR1 is MNHEY, CDR2 SVGAGI. The V and J ends lost 6 bases and 3 bases respectively, with 14 bases between them.

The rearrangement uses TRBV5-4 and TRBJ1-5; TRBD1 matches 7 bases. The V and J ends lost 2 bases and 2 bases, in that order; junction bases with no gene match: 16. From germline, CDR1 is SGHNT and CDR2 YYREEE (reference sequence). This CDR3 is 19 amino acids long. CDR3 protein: CASSFRQGRFGLGNQPQHF. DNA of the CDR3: TGTGCCAGCAGCTTTAGACAGGGTCGGTTCGGGTTAGGCAATCAGCCCCAGCATTTT. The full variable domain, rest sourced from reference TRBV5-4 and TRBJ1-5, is ETGVTQSPTHLIKTRGQQVTLRCSSQSGHNTVSWYQQALGQGPQFIFQYYREEENGRGNFPPRFSGLQFPNYSSELNVNALELDDSALYLCASSFRQGRFGLGNQPQHFGDGTRLSIL.

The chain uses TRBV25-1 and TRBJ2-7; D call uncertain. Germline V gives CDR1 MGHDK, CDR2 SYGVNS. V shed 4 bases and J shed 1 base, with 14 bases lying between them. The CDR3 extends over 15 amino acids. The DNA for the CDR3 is TGTGCCAGCAGTGTCGGTCAGGTGGCTTCCTACGAGCAGTACTTC. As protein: CASSVGQVASYEQYF.

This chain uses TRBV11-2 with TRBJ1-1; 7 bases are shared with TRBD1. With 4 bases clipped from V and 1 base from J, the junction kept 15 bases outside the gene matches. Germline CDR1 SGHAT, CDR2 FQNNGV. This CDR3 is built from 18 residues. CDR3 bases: TGTGCCAGCAGCTCCTTTCGGGACAGCCTATGGGGGAACACTGAAGCTTTCTTT. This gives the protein CASSSFRDSLWGNTEAFF.

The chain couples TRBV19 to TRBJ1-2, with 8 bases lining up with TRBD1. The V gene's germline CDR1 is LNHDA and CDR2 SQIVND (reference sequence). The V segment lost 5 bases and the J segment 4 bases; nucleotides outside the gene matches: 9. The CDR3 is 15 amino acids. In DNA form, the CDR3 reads TGTGCCAGTAGTCCCCAGACAGGGGAAGGCTATGGCTACACCTTC. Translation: CASSPQTGEGYGYTF.

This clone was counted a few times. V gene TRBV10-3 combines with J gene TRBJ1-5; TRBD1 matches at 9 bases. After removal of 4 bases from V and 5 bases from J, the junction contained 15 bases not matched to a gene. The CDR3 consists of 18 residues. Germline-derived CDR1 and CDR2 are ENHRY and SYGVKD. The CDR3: CAISAGTGRGSAHQPQHF. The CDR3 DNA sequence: TGTGCCATCAGTGCGGGGACAGGGAGGGGTAGCGCACATCAGCCCCAGCATTTT.

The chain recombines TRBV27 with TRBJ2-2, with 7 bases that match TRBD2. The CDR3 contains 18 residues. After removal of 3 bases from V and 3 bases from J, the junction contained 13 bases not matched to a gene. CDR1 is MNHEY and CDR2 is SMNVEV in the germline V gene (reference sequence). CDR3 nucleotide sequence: TGTGCCAGCAGTTTTCGACTAGCTCCCCGGGGTCACACCGGGGAGCTGTTTTTT. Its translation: CASSFRLAPRGHTGELFF.

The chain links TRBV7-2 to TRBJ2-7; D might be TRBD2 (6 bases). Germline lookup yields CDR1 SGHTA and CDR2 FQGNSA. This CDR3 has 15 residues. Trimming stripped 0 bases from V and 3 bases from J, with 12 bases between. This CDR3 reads CASSLAGGTLYEQYF. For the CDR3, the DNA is TGTGCCAGCAGCTTAGCGGGCGGGACTCTCTACGAGCAGTACTTC.